This T cell receptor beta chain was captured by sequencing in a study of blood T cell repertoires in COVID-19. This table comes from immunoSEQ multiplex PCR, and its TCRdb copy is limited to in-frame clones, with some not included. The sample lists 180,000 or so clones, less than 90% occurring once. The CDR3 has 14 amino acids. V was trimmed by 0 bases and J by 4 bases, leaving 7 bases between them. Germline CDR1 reads SGHRS; CDR2 reads YFSETQ. The chain uses TRBV5-1 and TRBJ2-2; unclear D gene. This sequence originates from a human donor with acute COVID-19. The donor label of this sample is uncertain. Sequencing input: PBMCs or T cells enriched from blood (not recorded which). The CDR3 DNA reads as TGCGCCAGCAGCTTGGTGCCGAGCACCGGGGAGCTGTTTTTT. It yields the protein CASSLVPSTGELFF.